This TCR beta chain was profiled in a study of T cell responses to AZD1222 COVID-19 vaccine. Study-level findings and limits: The sample set comprised mostly white British donors with more females, and clonal diversity was possibly underestimated.

The repertoire was sequenced with immunoSEQ multiplex PCR; TCRdb's copy has only in-frame clones and lacks some. Seen here are tens of thousands of clones, approximately 90% observed once, and the top ten hold around 4.9%. With regard to this clone: Its antigen is not identified.

V shed 0 bases and J shed 1 base, with 15 bases lying between them. CDR1 is LGHNA, CDR2 YNFKEQ, per germline. CDR3 length: 17 residues. This specimen consisted of peripheral blood, obtained on day 0 of AZD1222 vaccination. This TCR was recovered from an adult in good health. V usage is TRBV4-2 and J usage is TRBJ1-1; the D is unclear. The CDR3 DNA sequence: TGTGCCAGCAGCCAAGAAACGAGACGGTTAACGAACACTGAAGCTTTCTTT. Residues: CASSQETRRLTNTEAFF.